Each of the 11 T cell receptor beta chains below was sequenced from the same sample in a study of PD-1 blockade in classical Hodgkin lymphoma. The repertoire was sequenced with immunoSEQ multiplex PCR; TCRdb's copy has only in-frame clones and lacks some. The sample gives 50,000 to 65,000 clones, 85% to 95% of which show up once; about 8% is in the top ten. Indicated time point: cycle 4 day 1 (C4D1), after less than seven weeks of nivolumab. Exposure to brentuximab vedotin varied, and each patient had relapsed following autologous stem cell transplantation. The input for sequencing was peripheral blood mononuclear cells (PBMCs), taken before the fourth cycle of nivolumab. These receptors originate from a human donor with classical Hodgkin lymphoma.

This clone was picked up one time. This rearrangement joins TRBV27 to TRBJ2-7; possible D gene TRBD1, 6 bases. V lost 9 bases to trimming and J lost 7 bases, with 13 bases between them. CDR3 size: 11 residues. CDR1 is MNHEY and CDR2 is SMNVEV in the germline V gene (reference sequence). The CDR3 nucleotides are TGTGCCAGTACCCTAGGGGGAGAGCAGTACTTC. Translation gives CASTLGGEQYF.

This chain connects TRBV7-9 to TRBJ2-7; D is ambiguous. The CDR3 loop spans 14 amino acids. Deletions cut 0 bases from V and 3 bases from J, with 9 bases between. Germline V gene sequence: CDR1 SEHNR, CDR2 FQNEAQ (reference sequence). The CDR3 DNA reads TGTGCCAGCAGCTTAGCCGGCAGTGGCTACGAGCAGTACTTC. This translates into CASSLAGSGYEQYF.

This chain links TRBV10-3 with TRBJ1-1; maybe TRBD1 (6 bases). Germline CDR1 and CDR2: ENHRY and SYGVKD. The CDR3 runs 17 residues. The V end was cut by 3 bases, the J end by 1 base, with 18 bases between. The CDR3 sequence is CAISDPGRKQGNTEAFF. DNA for the CDR3: TGTGCCATCAGTGATCCCGGCCGTAAACAGGGGAACACTGAAGCTTTCTTT.

CDR3 residues: CARGVFAPFGSNQPQHF. The CDR3 DNA sequence: TGTGCCAGGGGGGTTTTCGCGCCTTTTGGTAGCAATCAGCCCCAGCATTTT. The chain combines TRBV7-2 with TRBJ1-5; a weak D match, TRBD1 (5 bases). Deletions cut 9 bases from V and 0 bases from J, with 21 bases between. The CDR3 spans 17 residues. Looked up from germline, CDR1 is SGHTA and CDR2 is FQGNSA.

CDR3 bases: TGTGCCAGTAGTATAGATCTTCGTAGGACAGGGGTGAACGAGCAGTACTTC. Protein: CASSIDLRRTGVNEQYF. The chain joins TRBV19 to TRBJ2-7; TRBD1 agrees at 9 bases. The CDR3 has 17 residues. The germline gives CDR1 LNHDA, CDR2 SQIVND (reference sequence). V shed 0 bases, J shed 5 bases, and the junction held 11 bases outside the gene matches.

The chain joins TRBV13 to TRBJ1-5; 10 bases line up with TRBD1. CDR3 length equals 15 residues. Germline lookup yields CDR1 PRHDT and CDR2 FYEKMQ (reference sequence). J was trimmed by 11 bases and V by 0 bases; bases with no gene match: 7. The CDR3 loop is CASSLGGTGERAQHF. The CDR3 region has the DNA TGTGCCAGCAGCTTAGGGGGGACAGGGGAACGGGCCCAGCATTTT.

This clone was found once. The V gene is TRBV5-1, the J gene TRBJ2-5; tentatively, D is TRBD1 (5 bases). Trimming took off 4 bases at V and 0 bases at J, with 7 bases between the two ends. Germline CDR1 SGHRS, CDR2 YFSETQ. This CDR3 spans 13 amino acids. This CDR3 reads CASSQDNQETQYF. The DNA of the CDR3 is TGCGCCAGCAGCCAGGACAACCAAGAGACCCAGTACTTC.

V usage is TRBV27 and J usage is TRBJ1-3; TRBD1 is a possible D gene (6 bases). Germline CDR1 MNHEY, CDR2 SMNVEV (reference sequence). Between the trimmed V and J ends, which lost 0 bases and 4 bases, there was a span of 13 bases. The CDR3 is 16 amino acids. As DNA, the CDR3 is TGTGCCAGCAGTTTATCCGGACAGCTTTCGGGAAACACCATATATTTT. Encoded protein: CASSLSGQLSGNTIYF.

The V call is TRBV5-1, the J call TRBJ2-2; a weak D match, TRBD2 (6 bases). Trimming pared 5 bases from V and 0 bases from J, leaving 8 bases between. Germline V gene lookup returns CDR1 SGHRS and CDR2 YFSETQ. The length of the CDR3 is 14 residues. This CDR3 reads CASRPGANTGELFF. CDR3 DNA: TGCGCCAGCAGGCCGGGGGCGAACACCGGGGAGCTGTTTTTT. Using reference TRBV5-1 and TRBJ2-2 for the parts outside the CDR3, the full variable domain is KAGVTQTPRYLIKTRGQQVTLSCSPISGHRSVSWYQQTPGQGLQFLFEYFSETQRNKGNFPGRFSGRQFSNSRSEMNVSTLELGDSALYLCASRPGANTGELFFGEGSRLTVL.

This chain links TRBV18 with TRBJ2-1; 10 bases are shared with TRBD2. The CDR3 covers 20 residues. CDR1 and CDR2 from the germline V gene are KGHSH and LQKENI. V lost 1 base and J lost 1; bases outside the gene matches: 13. The CDR3 nucleotides are TGTGCCAGCTCACCACTGGCTAGCGGGAGAGGGGGGTCTTCCTACAATGAGCAGTTCTTC. The encoded protein is CASSPLASGRGGSSYNEQFF.

J is TRBJ2-3 and V is TRBV2, with D tentatively TRBD1 or TRBD2 (6 bases each). Trimming removed 2 bases from V and 1 base from J, with 28 bases in between. The CDR3 contains 21 residues. Germline CDR1 reads SNHLY; CDR2 reads FYNNEI. CDR3 in DNA: TGTGCCAGCAGTGAAAAAGGCTATGGGAGAGGGGGACTTAGGGGCACAGATACGCAGTATTTT. The encoded protein is CASSEKGYGRGGLRGTDTQYF.